The present TCR beta chain was sequenced within a study of blood T cell repertoires in COVID-19. Study information: Material from acute and convalescent COVID-19 was sourced from the United States, Italy and Spain.

CDR1 is MNHEY and CDR2 is SMNVEV in the germline V gene (reference sequence). Trimming at V came to 6 bases and at J to 0 bases, leaving 16 bases not matched to a gene. The CDR3 has 19 amino acids. Ages ranged from roughly 18 to 100 years, with residence in 24 US areas. This clone was counted only a few times. In the original processing: Nucleated cell counts were estimated from reference gene primer amplification. Assay: immunoSEQ multiplex PCR; the TCRdb copy retains only in-frame clones and omits some. V and J calls and clone size are copied from that table; D and trimming were computed from the DNA. Found here are about 210,000 clones, roughly 84% of them singletons; the top ten hold 7% to 8.5%.

Sequenced: PBMCs or T cells enriched from blood (not recorded which). The clonotype was recovered from a man aged 30-40 years in a cohort exposed to, infected with or recovered from COVID-19 (not recorded which). The chain recombines TRBV27 with TRBJ2-3; 9 bases map to TRBD2. This chain's CDR3 is CASSLSGRAYALSTDTQYF. CDR3 DNA: TGTGCCAGCAGCCTTAGCGGGAGAGCGTACGCACTTAGCACAGATACGCAGTATTTT.